This T cell receptor beta chain was identified in a study of blood T cell repertoires in COVID-19 (dated by TCRdb to the early 2020s). About the full investigation: The collaborator samples originated in the United States, Italy and Spain and spanned the acute and convalescent phases of COVID-19. The material from the prospective study consisted of cDNA or gDNA derived from T cells, B-cell-depleted T cells, or PBMCs. Subjects who had been exposed to COVID-19, were actively infected with it, or had recovered from it provided the deeply sampled blood TCRbeta repertoires that made up the dataset. The repertoires were made available in a free public database intended to serve as a resource for research on the immune response to SARS-CoV-2. The samples were drawn from the first 160 participants of the ongoing ImmuneRACE study and from more than 1,000 subjects provided by 6 global collaborators. Sample metadata almost always included a de-identified subject ID, COVID-19 status, age in years and sex. Where available, HLA class I and class II types were obtained from metadata supplied by the sample provider rather than from assay-based typing.

TCRbeta CDR3 regions were amplified from genomic DNA by means of the immunoSEQ Assay, a bias-controlled multiplex PCR. Turning to the authors' computational methods: Nucleated cell counts per sample were estimated from amplification of reference gene primers within the assay. To quantify the absolute abundance of each unique TCRbeta CDR3 rearrangement, sequence reads were collapsed and filtered. Productive Simpson clonality was computed per sample as the square root of Simpson's diversity index over productive rearrangements. This immuneACCESS table, as held by TCRdb, lists in-frame sequences with V and J called but not all clones. Of the missing ones, under half trace to an unresolved V gene in checked studies; the others have no known cause. The V and J calls and clone size come from that table; D and trimming were worked out from the DNA. The sample table holds about 370,000 clones, of which approximately 90% were seen once. Over 0.7% of the sample is in the top ten clones.

Comments on this clone: Its antigen has not been determined. The sample holds no much larger clone one base away, and base qualities are not on file.

At the junction V is shortened by 6 bases and J by 4 bases, with 24 bases in between. Inclusive of the bounding cysteine and phenylalanine, the CDR3 is 17 residues long. Only the CDR3 part of the read is kept: 51 bases, read in frame from the first base. For CDR1 and CDR2, the germline V gene (reference sequence) lists LNHDA and SQIVND. Summary of the overall study and its limitations: How much clinical and demographic metadata was included differed by source and by participant, and the metadata was provided uncurated.

In the prospective study, participants were roughly 18 to 90 years old, resided in 24 geographic areas of the United States, and were enrolled through a virtual design. Cohort assignment in the prospective study relied on participant-reported clinical history from a screening survey and a study questionnaire. Exposed participants were defined as having been in contact with someone with a PCR-confirmed or clinician-diagnosed COVID-19 case within 2 weeks of study entry. Mobile phlebotomists in the prospective study collected whole blood, serum and a nasopharyngeal or oropharyngeal swab from every participant. Participants in the prospective study had the option to provide additional blood draws and questionnaires over an approximately 2-month period. Blood samples from the prospective study were shipped frozen or at room temperature prior to DNA extraction.

Sequenced material: PBMCs or T cells enriched from blood (not recorded which). The receptor was derived from a woman in her 40s who had been exposed to COVID-19. This receptor chain uses TRBV19 and TRBJ2-5; a weak D assignment points to TRBD2 (7 bases agree). The sequence in DNA is TGTGCCAGTAGGCGCTGGGGGTCACAGGGCGGGGGAGAGACCCAGTACTTC. Translated, this is CASRRWGSQGGGETQYF.